Listed here are 16 T cell receptor beta chains from one sample, sequenced in a study of T cell repertoires in cytomegalovirus infection. TCRdb passed the reads through MiXCR, listing each CDR3 protein once. The sample shows some 440,000 distinct CDR3 sequences, roughly 30% of them seen only once. Sample: PBMCs. Receptors originate from a human donor in good health (CMV status not recorded). Some clones in this sample may be carry-over from other donors' samples.

The chain has TRBV12-3 or TRBV12-4 and TRBJ2-1, with D perhaps TRBD2 (6 bases). This CDR3 has 11 residues. V was clipped by 4 bases and J by 10 bases, with 8 bases between them. CDR3 nucleotides: TGTGCCAGCAGTTCGGAGGGGGAGCAGTTCTTC. Its protein is CASSSEGEQFF.

Concerning this clonotype itself: The junction shows a germline mismatch at one end, possibly a read error. This chain connects TRBV12-3 or TRBV12-4 to TRBJ1-2; no clear D gene. The CDR3 length is 13 residues. In nucleotides, the CDR3 is TGTGCCTGCAGTTCCGGGCATGGGTATGGCTACACCTTC. The encoded protein is CACSSGHGYGYTF.

This sequence joins TRBV6-1 and TRBJ1-3, with D unclear. The CDR3 spans 14 residues. Germline V CDR1 and CDR2: MNHNS, SASEGT. The germline V and J ends were trimmed by 6 bases and 4 bases, with 13 bases remaining between them. The CDR3 is CASSYLDGGNTIYF. For the CDR3, the DNA is TGTGCCAGCAGCTACTTGGACGGAGGAAACACCATATATTTT.

The rearrangement joins TRBV7-6 to TRBJ2-3; perhaps TRBD1 as D (6 bases). The CDR3 totals 15 residues. V gave up 4 bases and J gave up 4 bases, with 15 bases separating them. Germline V gene lookup returns CDR1 SGHVS and CDR2 FNYEAQ. The CDR3 DNA sequence: TGTGCCAGCAGCTCACAGGGTAGAATTGCAGATACGCAGTATTTT. Translated: CASSSQGRIADTQYF.

V usage is TRBV30 and J usage is TRBJ2-3, with 7 positions matching TRBD2. Per the germline V gene, CDR1 is GTSNPN and CDR2 is SVGIG (reference sequence). This CDR3 has 14 amino acids. V lost 2 bases, J lost 0 bases, and 2 bases stayed unmatched. In nucleotides, the CDR3 is TGTGCCTGGAGTCTAGCGGTGAGCACAGATACGCAGTATTTT. This encodes CAWSLAVSTDTQYF.

This clonotype turned up a few times. The chain has TRBV6-5 and TRBJ1-3; TRBD1 matches at 8 bases. The CDR3 is made up of 15 amino acids. The ends lost 5 bases at V and 0 bases at J; junction bases unmatched: 3. Germline CDR1 and CDR2: MNHEY and SVGAGI. The CDR3 spells CASSDRGPSGNTIYF. The CDR3 nucleotides read TGTGCCAGCAGTGACAGGGGCCCCTCTGGAAACACCATATATTTT.

The sample holds many counts of this clonotype. The chain links TRBV15 to TRBJ2-1; D is undetermined. The CDR3 consists of 13 residues. V lost 5 bases, J lost 7 bases, and 12 bases lay in between. Germline V gene data show CDR1 as LNHNV and CDR2 as YYDKDF (reference sequence). The CDR3 region is CATSSQVGNEQFF. In DNA, the CDR3 is TGTGCCACCAGCTCTCAGGTGGGGAATGAGCAGTTCTTC.

With respect to this clonotype: One end of the junction is discordant with germline, which a read error may explain. V and J are TRBV19 and TRBJ2-5, with D possibly being TRBD1 (5 bases). Germline V CDR1 and CDR2: LNHDA, SQIVND (reference sequence). This CDR3 has 15 amino acids. The CDR3 reads CDSSMGPGRGETQDF. The CDR3 DNA follows: TGTGACAGTAGTATGGGGCCCGGACGAGGTGAGACCCAGGACTTC.

The gene calls are TRBV7-6 and TRBJ1-6; 7 bases map to TRBD1. The CDR3 sequence is 12 residues long. V trimming: 7 bases; J trimming: 8 bases; junction bases outside the gene matches: 2. Germline V gives CDR1 SGHVS, CDR2 FNYEAQ. The CDR3 bases are TGTGCCAGCAAGGGGGCGGATTCACCCCTCCACTTT. Protein sequence: CASKGADSPLHF.

The chain employs TRBV4-3 and TRBJ2-5; TRBD1 is a possible D gene (7 bases). Germline V gene sequence: CDR1 LGHNA, CDR2 YSLEER. CDR3 length: 14 amino acids. V lost 2 bases and J 4 bases, leaving 11 bases between the germline ends. The CDR3 bases are TGCGCCAGCAGCCAACAGGGGGGTGGAGAGACCCAGTACTTC. Its protein product is CASSQQGGGETQYF.

This chain links TRBV28 with TRBJ2-7; D is tentatively TRBD1 or TRBD2 (5 bases each). The CDR3 totals 14 residues. CDR1 is MDHEN, CDR2 SYDVKM, per germline. Deletions cut 5 bases from V and 3 bases from J, with 14 bases between. CDR3 sequence: CASSLTGPNYEQYF. The CDR3 DNA follows: TGTGCCAGCAGTCTAACGGGACCGAACTACGAGCAGTACTTC.

As regards this clonotype: This could be a read error, since a much larger clone is one nucleotide away. The gene calls are TRBV7-2 and TRBJ1-4; 10 bases match TRBD1. There are 16 residues in the CDR3. Germline V gene sequence: CDR1 SGHTA, CDR2 FQGNSA. V shed 4 bases and J 4 bases; nucleotides not matched to a gene: 6. This chain's CDR3 is CASSSGTGAGNEKLFF. CDR3 nucleotides: TGTGCCAGCAGCTCTGGGACAGGGGCTGGTAATGAAAAACTGTTTTTT.

CDR3 DNA sequence: TGTGCCAGCAGTTACGGCTTTAGCGGGGGCGTAGCAGATACGCAGTATTTT. Translated, it gives CASSYGFSGGVADTQYF. V and J are TRBV6-2 or TRBV6-3 and TRBJ2-3; 9 nucleotides align to TRBD2. Trimming at V came to 2 bases and at J to 4 bases, leaving 10 bases not matched to a gene. This CDR3 has 17 amino acids. Germline-derived CDR1 and CDR2 are MNHEY and SVGEGT.

The V and J genes are TRBV7-9 and TRBJ1-5; 7 bases line up with TRBD1. Per germline, CDR1 SEHNR and CDR2 FQNEAQ (reference sequence). The CDR3 spans 14 residues. V dropped 5 bases and J dropped 5; count of bases not matched to a gene: 6. The CDR3 nucleotides are TGTGCCAGCAGCCCCGACAGGGTCGATCAGCCCCAGCATTTT. Protein: CASSPDRVDQPQHF.

This sequence joins TRBV6-6 and TRBJ1-4; D unclear. Germline-derived CDR1 and CDR2 are MNHNY and SVGAGI (reference sequence). The CDR3 contains 15 residues. V dropped 5 bases and J dropped 8 bases, with 18 bases sitting between them. CDR3 sequence reads: CASSPAGKGGEKLFF. CDR3 sequence (DNA): TGTGCCAGCAGTCCCGCGGGGAAGGGAGGGGAAAAACTGTTTTTT.

This chain links TRBV7-2 with TRBJ1-5; 8 bases are a match to TRBD1. CDR3 length: 14 amino acids. V trimming: 5 bases; J trimming: 14 bases; junction bases outside the gene matches: 14. The V gene's germline CDR1 is SGHTA and CDR2 FQGNSA. CDR3 protein: CASSPGQGVYPKHF. CDR3 sequence (DNA): TGTGCCAGCAGCCCCGGACAGGGAGTATATCCCAAGCATTTT.